The next 20 T cell receptor beta chains were all read from a single sample in a study of T cell repertoires in cytomegalovirus infection. TCRdb ran MiXCR on the reads and lists one entry per CDR3 protein. The table shows about 130,000 distinct CDR3 sequences, with 25% to 35% occurring only once. Their antigen targets remain unknown. The sequences come from CD8+ T cells from cultured PBMCs, collected from culture after CMV antigen stimulation. All receptors derive from a human donor in good health (CMV status not recorded). Some clones in this sample may be carry-over from other donors' samples.

The rearrangement links TRBV12-3 or TRBV12-4 to TRBJ1-5; D not certain. Trimming pared 9 bases from V and 1 base from J, leaving 10 bases between. The CDR3 sequence is 13 residues long. The chain's CDR3 is CASRRESNQPQHF. The CDR3 DNA sequence: TGTGCCAGTCGGCGGGAGAGCAATCAGCCCCAGCATTTT.

The chain has TRBV6-2 or TRBV6-3 and TRBJ2-7, with D possibly matching TRBD2 (5 bases). The V end was cut by 3 bases, the J end by 3 bases, with 12 bases between. Germline values: CDR1 MNHEY, CDR2 SVGEGT. The CDR3 is 14 amino acids. For the CDR3, the DNA is TGTGCCAGCAGTTATTCCGGACTGATCTACGAGCAGTACTTC. Translated, it gives CASSYSGLIYEQYF.

The table lists this clonotype with many counts. The CDR3 reads CASSAGTSYEQYF. Here the CDR3 DNA reads TGTGCCAGCAGCGCCGGGACTAGCTACGAGCAGTACTTC. The chain links TRBV7-2 to TRBJ2-7; 8 positions match TRBD2. Germline V gene sequence: CDR1 SGHTA, CDR2 FQGNSA. The length of the CDR3 is 13 residues. V gave up 5 bases and J gave up 3 bases; unmatched junction bases: 3.

The chain recombines TRBV6-6 with TRBJ2-1, with D possibly called TRBD1 or TRBD2 (5 bases each). Germline CDR1 is MNHNY and CDR2 is SVGAGI (reference sequence). Trimming stripped 6 bases from V and 5 bases from J, with 14 bases between. The CDR3 runs to 14 residues. The CDR3 region has the DNA TGTGCCAGCAGCCACGAGGGGATGAACAATGAGCAGTTCTTC. Translating it yields CASSHEGMNNEQFF.

This chain connects TRBV4-1 to TRBJ1-5; no clear D. V was clipped by 0 bases and J by 0 bases, with 9 bases between them. There are 16 residues in the CDR3. The germline V gene has CDR1 MGHRA and CDR2 YSYEKL. In nucleotides, the CDR3 is TGCGCCAGCAGCCAAGATCACGGTAATAGCAATCAGCCCCAGCATTTT. Residues: CASSQDHGNSNQPQHF.

This clonotype has just a few counts. The chain couples TRBV27 to TRBJ2-1; D assignment may be TRBD1 or TRBD2 (6 bases each). This CDR3 spans 16 amino acids. Germline V CDR1 and CDR2: MNHEY, SMNVEV (reference sequence). Trimming took 5 bases from V and 2 from J, leaving 16 bases between them. CDR3 sequence reads: CASSDPPGGTYNEQFF. In nucleotides, the CDR3 is TGTGCCAGCAGTGACCCCCCCGGGGGCACCTACAATGAGCAGTTCTTC.

The gene calls are TRBV6-5 and TRBJ1-2, with no clear D. This CDR3 is built from 13 residues. The germline gives CDR1 MNHEY, CDR2 SVGAGI. V lost 0 bases to trimming and J lost 3 bases, with 5 bases between them. CDR3 sequence: CASSYSRDYGYTF. Written as DNA, the CDR3 is TGTGCCAGCAGTTACTCCCGGGACTATGGCTACACCTTC.

V usage is TRBV13 and J usage is TRBJ2-7; D not resolved. The CDR3 consists of 12 residues. V shed 0 bases and J shed 4 bases, with 4 bases lying between them. Germline V gene lookup returns CDR1 PRHDT and CDR2 FYEKMQ (reference sequence). The CDR3 is CASSLGWYEQYF. The CDR3 DNA reads as TGTGCCAGCAGCTTAGGGTGGTACGAGCAGTACTTC. The variable domain in full, completed from reference TRBV13 and TRBJ2-7, reads AAGVIQSPRHLIKEKRETATLKCYPIPRHDTVYWYQQGPGQDPQFLISFYEKMQSDKGSIPDRFSAQQFSDYHSELNMSSLELGDSALYFCASSLGWYEQYFGPGTRLTVT.

This rearrangement joins TRBV19 to TRBJ1-5; no clear D gene. V was shortened by 9 bases and J by 2 bases, with 17 bases between the two germline ends. The CDR3 has 15 residues. CDR1 is LNHDA, CDR2 SQIVND, per germline (reference sequence). CDR3 loop: CASQSREGGNQPQHF. CDR3 nucleotides: TGTGCCAGCCAATCGAGGGAGGGCGGCAATCAGCCCCAGCATTTT.

This chain joins TRBV6-5 and TRBJ2-3, with D hard to call. This CDR3 region has 17 residues. Germline CDR1 reads MNHEY; CDR2 reads SVGAGI. V was trimmed by 2 bases and J by 2 bases, leaving 17 bases between them. CDR3 DNA: TGTGCCAGCAGTTACCGTGACCGCGGAGCTTCCACAGATACGCAGTATTTT. As protein: CASSYRDRGASTDTQYF.

In its sample, this clonotype was seen many times. The CDR3 loop reads CASSLHGGAGTEAFF. DNA of the CDR3: TGTGCCAGCAGCTTACATGGGGGCGCAGGGACTGAAGCTTTCTTT. The chain employs TRBV7-3 and TRBJ1-1; perhaps TRBD1 as D (6 bases). CDR1 is SGHTA and CDR2 is FQGTGA in the germline V gene. CDR3 size: 15 residues. V was clipped by 2 bases and J by 5 bases, with 15 bases between them.

The chain is built from TRBV7-3 and TRBJ2-5, with TRBD2 matching 7 bases. V lost 3 bases and J lost 7; bases outside the gene matches: 5. The germline CDR1 and CDR2 sequences are SGHTA and FQGTGA. This CDR3 has 13 amino acids. The CDR3 region is CASSFGLEGTQYF. The CDR3 DNA is TGTGCCAGCAGCTTTGGACTAGAGGGGACCCAGTACTTC.

The CDR3 is CSVARVGGKNIQYF. DNA for the CDR3: TGCAGCGTTGCTCGTGTAGGGGGGAAAAACATTCAGTACTTC. The V call is TRBV29-1, the J call TRBJ2-4; either TRBD1 or TRBD2 may fit D (6 bases each). The CDR3 spans 14 residues. V dropped 4 bases and J dropped 4 bases, with 14 bases sitting between them. The germline V gene encodes CDR1 SQVTM and CDR2 ANQGSEA.

This clonotype was picked up a small number of times. The rearrangement uses TRBV14 and TRBJ2-1, with 9 bases matching TRBD2. The ends lost 0 bases at V and 10 bases at J; junction bases unmatched: 13. Germline CDR1 SGHDN, CDR2 FVKESK. The CDR3 is made up of 17 amino acids. The CDR3 protein is CASSQEGGGGAWGEQFF. The CDR3 DNA follows: TGTGCCAGCAGCCAAGAAGGCGGCGGGGGGGCATGGGGAGAGCAGTTCTTC.

This clonotype has just a few counts. J is TRBJ1-5 and V is TRBV28; 7 bases map to TRBD1. CDR3 length equals 15 residues. Germline V gene sequence: CDR1 MDHEN, CDR2 SYDVKM. The V segment lost 2 bases and the J segment 4 bases; nucleotides outside the gene matches: 5. CDR3 nucleotides: TGTGCCAGCAGTTTACTATCGACAGGGAATCAGCCCCAGCATTTT. It codes for CASSLLSTGNQPQHF.

The chain employs TRBV28 and TRBJ2-7; 7 positions agree with TRBD1. Germline loops: CDR1 MDHEN, CDR2 SYDVKM. This CDR3 spans 15 amino acids. J was trimmed by 4 bases and V by 7 bases; bases with no gene match: 13. The CDR3 bases are TGTGCCAGCACCTCTAACAGGGGCCACGTTTACGAGCAGTACTTC. Its protein product is CASTSNRGHVYEQYF.

This clonotype came up many times. The gene calls are TRBV12-3 or TRBV12-4 and TRBJ2-2, with D unresolved. The ends were cut back, 3 bases at V and 5 bases at J, with 7 bases in the middle. CDR3 size: 13 residues. The CDR3 sequence: CASSFGRTGELFF. CDR3 bases: TGTGCCAGCAGTTTCGGACGAACCGGGGAGCTGTTTTTT.

As regards this clonotype: This could be a read error, since a much larger clone is one nucleotide away. The rearrangement joins TRBV7-2 to TRBJ2-5, with 7 bases aligning to TRBD2. Germline CDR1 SGHTA, CDR2 FQGNSA. The length of the CDR3 is 15 residues. J was trimmed by 5 bases and V by 1 base; bases with no gene match: 7. The CDR3 region is CASSLGQTSRETQYF. In DNA form, the CDR3 reads TGTGCCAGCAGCTTAGGCCAGACTAGCCGGGAGACCCAGTACTTC.

The genes are TRBV28 and TRBJ1-5, with D uncertain. The V end lost 8 bases, the J end lost 3 bases, and 14 bases lay between the germline ends. The CDR3 is 14 residues long. Per germline, CDR1 MDHEN and CDR2 SYDVKM. The CDR3 coding sequence is TGTGCCAGCCTTCAATGGGGAGACAATCAGCCCCAGCATTTT. This encodes CASLQWGDNQPQHF.

V is TRBV4-2 and J is TRBJ2-7; TRBD1 agrees at 8 bases. The J segment lost 12 bases and the V segment lost 2 bases, leaving 9 bases of the junction unmatched. Germline V gene data show CDR1 as LGHNA and CDR2 as YNFKEQ. This CDR3 is built from 13 residues. The CDR3 DNA sequence: TGTGCCAGCAGCCAAACGGGACAGGAAGAGGGGTACTTC. Its translation: CASSQTGQEEGYF.